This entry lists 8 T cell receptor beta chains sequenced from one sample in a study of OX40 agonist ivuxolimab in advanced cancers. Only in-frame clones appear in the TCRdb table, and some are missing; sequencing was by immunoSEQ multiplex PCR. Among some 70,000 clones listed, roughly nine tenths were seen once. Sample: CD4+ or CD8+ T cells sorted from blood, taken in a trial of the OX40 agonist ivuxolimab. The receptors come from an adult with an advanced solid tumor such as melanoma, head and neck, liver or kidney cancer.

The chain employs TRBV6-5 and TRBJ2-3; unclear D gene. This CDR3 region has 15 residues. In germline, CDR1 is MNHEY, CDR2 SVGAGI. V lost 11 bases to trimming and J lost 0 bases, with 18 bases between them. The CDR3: CASTGWGTSTDTQYF. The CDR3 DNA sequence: TGTGCCTCCACGGGTTGGGGTACTAGCACAGATACGCAGTATTTT.

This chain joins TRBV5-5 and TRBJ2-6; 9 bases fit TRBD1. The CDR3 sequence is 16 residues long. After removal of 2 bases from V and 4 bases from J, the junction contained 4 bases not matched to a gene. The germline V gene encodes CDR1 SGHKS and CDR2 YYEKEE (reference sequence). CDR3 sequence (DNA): TGTGCCAGCAGCTTTACAGGGGGCGACGGGGCCAACGTCCTGACTTTC. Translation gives CASSFTGGDGANVLTF.

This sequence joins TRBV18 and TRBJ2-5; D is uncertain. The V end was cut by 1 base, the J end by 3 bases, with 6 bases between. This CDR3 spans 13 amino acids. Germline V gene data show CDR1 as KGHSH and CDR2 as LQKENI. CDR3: CASSPQGKETQYF. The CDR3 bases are TGTGCCAGCTCACCACAGGGAAAAGAGACCCAGTACTTC.

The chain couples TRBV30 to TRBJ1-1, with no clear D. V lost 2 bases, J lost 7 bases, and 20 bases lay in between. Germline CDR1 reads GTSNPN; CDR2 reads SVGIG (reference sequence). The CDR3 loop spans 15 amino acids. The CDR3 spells CAWSFIGLAESEAFF. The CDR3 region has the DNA TGTGCCTGGAGTTTTATAGGACTGGCCGAGAGTGAAGCTTTCTTT.

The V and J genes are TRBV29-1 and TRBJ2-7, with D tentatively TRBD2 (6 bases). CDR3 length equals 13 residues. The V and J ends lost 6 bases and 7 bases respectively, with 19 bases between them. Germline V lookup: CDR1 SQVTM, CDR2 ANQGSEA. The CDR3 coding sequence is TGCAGCGTGACCCGGGACTCTACCTTAGAGCAGTACTTC. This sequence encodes CSVTRDSTLEQYF.

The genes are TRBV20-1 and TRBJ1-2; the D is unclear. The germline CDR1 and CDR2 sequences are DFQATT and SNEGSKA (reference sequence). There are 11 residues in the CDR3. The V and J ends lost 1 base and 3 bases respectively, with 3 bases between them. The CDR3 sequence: CSARVDYGYTF. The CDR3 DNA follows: TGCAGTGCTAGAGTGGACTATGGCTACACCTTC.

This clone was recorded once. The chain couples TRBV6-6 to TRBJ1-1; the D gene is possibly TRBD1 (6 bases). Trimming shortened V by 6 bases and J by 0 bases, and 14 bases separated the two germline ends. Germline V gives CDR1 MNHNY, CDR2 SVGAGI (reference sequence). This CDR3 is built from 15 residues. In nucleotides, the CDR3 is TGTGCCAGCAGGCGGACAGTCGGGTTGAACACTGAAGCTTTCTTT. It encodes CASRRTVGLNTEAFF.

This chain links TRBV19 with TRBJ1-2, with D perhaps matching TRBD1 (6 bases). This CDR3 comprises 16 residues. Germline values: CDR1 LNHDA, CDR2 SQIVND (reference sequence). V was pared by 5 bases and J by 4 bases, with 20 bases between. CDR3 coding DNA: TGTGCCAGTAGTCAATCGACAGGCGCCAGGCTCTATGGCTACACCTTC. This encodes CASSQSTGARLYGYTF.